Reported below is one T cell receptor (beta chain). The target antigen is unknown. Sequencing was performed with immunoSEQ multiplex PCR; in TCRdb, only in-frame clones are kept and a portion is missing. This sample has more than 95,000 clones; 75% to 95% occur once, and the top ten carry about 0.18%. These data are taken from a study of graft-versus-host responses after intestinal transplantation. The CDR3 consists of 17 residues. Germline assignment: CDR1 LGHNA and CDR2 YSLEER. J gave up 7 bases and V 1 base, and 13 bases lay outside the gene matches. The sequence came from a human donor who received an intestinal transplant. Sequenced material: unstimulated CD4+ T cells sorted from spleen or lymph node cells, taken before intestinal transplant. The chain uses TRBV4-3 and TRBJ2-7, with TRBD1 matching 10 bases. The CDR3 region is CASSQVRLGTGVLEQYF. The DNA for the CDR3 is TGCGCCAGCAGCCAAGTTCGACTTGGGACAGGGGTCTTGGAGCAGTACTTC.